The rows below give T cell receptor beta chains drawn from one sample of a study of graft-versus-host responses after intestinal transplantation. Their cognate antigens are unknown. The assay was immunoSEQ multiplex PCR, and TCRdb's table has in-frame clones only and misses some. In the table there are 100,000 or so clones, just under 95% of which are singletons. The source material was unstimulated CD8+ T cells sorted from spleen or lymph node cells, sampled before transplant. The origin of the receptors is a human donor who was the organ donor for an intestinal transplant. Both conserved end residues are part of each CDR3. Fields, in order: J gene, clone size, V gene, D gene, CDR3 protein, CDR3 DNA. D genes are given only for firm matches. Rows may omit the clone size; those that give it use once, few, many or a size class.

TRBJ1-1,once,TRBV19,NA,CASSYGLTEAFF,TGTGCCAGTTCTTACGGGTTAACTGAAGCTTTCTTT
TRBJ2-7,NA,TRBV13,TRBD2,CASSQPGLAIYEQYF,TGTGCCAGCAGTCAACCGGGACTAGCGATTTACGAGCAGTACTTC
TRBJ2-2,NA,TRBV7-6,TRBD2,CASSYTRLAGGELFF,TGTGCCAGCAGCTACACAAGACTAGCGGGCGGGGAGCTGTTTTTT
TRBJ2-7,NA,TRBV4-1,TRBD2,CASSAGLAAYEQYF,TGCGCCAGCAGCGCGGGACTAGCGGCCTACGAGCAGTACTTC
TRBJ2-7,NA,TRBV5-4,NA,CASSPGHSSYEQYF,TGTGCCAGCAGCCCGGGACACAGCTCCTACGAGCAGTACTTC
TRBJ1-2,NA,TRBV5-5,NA,CASSWGLEGYTF,TGTGCCAGCAGCTGGGGGCTGGAAGGCTACACCTTC
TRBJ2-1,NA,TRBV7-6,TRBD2,CASSFTSGYNEQFF,TGTGCCAGCAGCTTCACTAGCGGATACAATGAGCAGTTCTTC
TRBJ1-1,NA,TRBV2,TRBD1,CASCPGQMNTEAFF,TGTGCCAGCTGCCCGGGACAGATGAACACTGAAGCTTTCTTT
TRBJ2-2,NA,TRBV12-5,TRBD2,CARASGHTGELFF,TGTGCTAGGGCTAGCGGACACACCGGGGAGCTGTTTTTT
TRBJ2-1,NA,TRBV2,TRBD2,CASSELAGDNEQFF,TGTGCCAGCAGTGAATTAGCGGGAGACAATGAGCAGTTCTTC
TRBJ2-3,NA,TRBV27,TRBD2,CASSPTLAVHTDTQYF,TGTGCCAGCAGCCCGACTCTAGCGGTTCACACAGATACGCAGTATTTT
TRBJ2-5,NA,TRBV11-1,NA,CASSSQLETQYF,TGTGCCAGCAGCTCCCAACTGGAGACCCAGTACTTC
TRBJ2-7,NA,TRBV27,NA,CASSSRTYEQYF,TGTGCCAGCAGCTCCCGCACCTACGAGCAGTACTTC
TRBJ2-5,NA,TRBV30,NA,CALAEGALSGETQYF,TGTGCTCTGGCGGAAGGGGCCCTATCCGGGGAGACCCAGTACTTC
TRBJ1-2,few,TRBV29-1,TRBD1,CSVLGQGGEFNYGYTF,TGCAGCGTCCTCGGACAGGGAGGGGAGTTCAACTATGGCTACACCTTC
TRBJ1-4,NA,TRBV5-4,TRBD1,CASSFTTGQGRGKLFF,TGTGCCAGCAGCTTCACGACGGGACAGGGGAGGGGAAAACTGTTTTTT
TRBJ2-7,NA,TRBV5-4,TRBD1,CASSSPTGSEQYF,TGTGCCAGCAGCTCCCCGACAGGGAGCGAGCAGTACTTC
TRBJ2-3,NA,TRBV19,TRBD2,CASSIALAGLDTQYF,TGTGCCAGTAGTATCGCCCTAGCGGGATTAGATACGCAGTATTTT
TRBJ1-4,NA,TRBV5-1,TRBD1,CASSPWTGNEKLFF,TGCGCCAGCAGCCCCTGGACAGGGAATGAAAAACTGTTTTTT
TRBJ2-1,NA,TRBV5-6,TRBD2,CASSSGLALEQFF,TGTGCCAGCAGCTCCGGACTAGCCCTTGAGCAGTTCTTC
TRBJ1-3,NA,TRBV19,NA,CASRMWETSGNTIYF,TGTGCCAGTAGGATGTGGGAGACCTCTGGAAACACCATATATTTT
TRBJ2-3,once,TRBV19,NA,CASSRDGRGSTDTQYF,TGTGCCAGTAGTAGGGACGGCAGGGGTAGCACAGATACGCAGTATTTT
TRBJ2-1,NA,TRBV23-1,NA,CASSQPRLNNEQFF,TGCGCCAGCAGTCAACCGCGGTTGAACAATGAGCAGTTCTTC
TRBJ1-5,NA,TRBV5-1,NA,CASSTGRVYQPQHF,TGCGCCAGCAGCACCGGGAGGGTATATCAGCCCCAGCATTTT
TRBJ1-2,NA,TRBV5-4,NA,CASSSLTGFPLANYGYTF,TGTGCCAGCAGCTCCTTAACAGGATTCCCCTTAGCTAACTATGGCTACACCTTC
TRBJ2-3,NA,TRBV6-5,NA,CASSPGGGGDTQYF,TGTGCCAGCAGCCCTGGGGGGGGCGGAGATACGCAGTATTTT
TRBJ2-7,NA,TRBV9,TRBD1,CASSPRGTGSYEQYF,TGTGCCAGCAGCCCTAGGGGGACAGGGTCCTACGAGCAGTACTTC
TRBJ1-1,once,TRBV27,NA,CASSFFRNTEAFF,TGTGCCAGCAGTTTCTTTCGGAACACTGAAGCTTTCTTT
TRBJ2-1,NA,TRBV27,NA,CASSWSGREDEQFF,TGTGCCAGCAGTTGGTCAGGGCGAGAGGATGAGCAGTTCTTC
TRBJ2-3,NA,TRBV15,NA,CATSRDETRGAGDTQYF,TGTGCCACCAGCAGAGACGAAACCCGGGGGGCGGGAGATACGCAGTATTTT
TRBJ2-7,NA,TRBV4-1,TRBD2,CASSQGSLTSGPYEQYF,TGCGCCAGCAGCCAGGGTTCCCTAACTAGCGGACCCTACGAGCAGTACTTC
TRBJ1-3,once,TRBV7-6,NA,CASGSAGTSSGNTIYF,TGTGCCAGCGGGAGTGCCGGGACAAGTAGTGGAAACACCATATATTTT
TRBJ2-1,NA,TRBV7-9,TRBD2,CASSLTGGGAGNEQFF,TGTGCCAGCAGCTTAACCGGCGGGGGGGCCGGCAATGAGCAGTTCTTC
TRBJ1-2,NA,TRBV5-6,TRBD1,CASSSPGQGSDGYTF,TGTGCCAGCAGCTCTCCGGGACAGGGCAGTGATGGCTACACCTTC
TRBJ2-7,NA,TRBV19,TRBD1,CASSIGQGIAEQYF,TGTGCCAGTAGTATAGGACAGGGTATCGCCGAGCAGTACTTC
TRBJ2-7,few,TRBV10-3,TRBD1,CATRTGRFHEQYF,TGTGCCACCCGGACAGGGAGGTTCCACGAGCAGTACTTC
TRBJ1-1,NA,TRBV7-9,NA,CASSSVNTEAFF,TGTGCCAGCAGCTCAGTGAACACTGAAGCTTTCTTT
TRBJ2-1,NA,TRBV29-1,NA,CSVAPGRGGYNEQFF,TGCAGCGTTGCCCCCGGACGGGGTGGGTACAATGAGCAGTTCTTC
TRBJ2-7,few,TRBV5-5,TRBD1,CASSAEMDRGHDEQYF,TGTGCCAGCAGCGCTGAGATGGACAGGGGGCATGACGAGCAGTACTTC
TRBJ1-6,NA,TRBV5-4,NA,CASSSLDRLDNSPLHF,TGTGCCAGCAGCTCGCTAGACAGGCTGGATAATTCACCCCTCCACTTT
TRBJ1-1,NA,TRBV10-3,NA,CAISEWAEEAFF,TGTGCCATCAGTGAGTGGGCAGAAGAAGCTTTCTTT
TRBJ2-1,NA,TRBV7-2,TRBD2,CASSLDSGGANEQFF,TGTGCCAGCAGCTTAGACAGCGGGGGGGCGAATGAGCAGTTCTTC
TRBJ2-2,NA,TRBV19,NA,CASREQGPGGTGELFF,TGTGCCAGCCGAGAGCAGGGGCCTGGAGGAACCGGGGAGCTGTTTTTT
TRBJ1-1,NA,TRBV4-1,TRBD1,CASSLQGDTEAFF,TGCGCCAGCAGCCTACAGGGGGACACTGAAGCTTTCTTT
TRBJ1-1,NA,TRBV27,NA,CASSPRENTEAFF,TGTGCCAGCAGTCCCCGGGAGAACACTGAAGCTTTCTTT
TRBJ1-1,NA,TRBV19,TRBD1,CASSKGAYTEAFF,TGTGCCAGTAGTAAGGGGGCGTACACTGAAGCTTTCTTT
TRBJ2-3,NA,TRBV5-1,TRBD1,CASSGGTGRADTQYF,TGCGCCAGCAGCGGGGGGACAGGGAGGGCAGATACGCAGTATTTT
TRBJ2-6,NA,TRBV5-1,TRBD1,CASNRGVWGANVLTF,TGCGCCAGCAACAGGGGGGTGTGGGGGGCCAACGTCCTGACTTTC
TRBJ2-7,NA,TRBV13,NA,CASSTYNYNYEQYF,TGTGCCAGCAGCACCTATAACTACAACTACGAGCAGTACTTC
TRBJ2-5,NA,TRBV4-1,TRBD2,CASSQVSSGSRETQYF,TGCGCCAGCAGCCAAGTTTCAAGCGGGAGTCGCGAGACCCAGTACTTC
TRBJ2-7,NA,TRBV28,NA,CASSFPGGAPSYEQYF,TGTGCCAGCAGTTTTCCAGGAGGGGCCCCTTCCTACGAGCAGTACTTC
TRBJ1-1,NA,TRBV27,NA,CASSFFDGAGTEAFF,TGTGCCAGCAGTTTTTTTGACGGAGCCGGGACTGAAGCTTTCTTT
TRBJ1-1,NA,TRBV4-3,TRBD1,CASSQDPGGSTEAFF,TGCGCCAGCAGCCAAGATCCAGGGGGTAGCACTGAAGCTTTCTTT
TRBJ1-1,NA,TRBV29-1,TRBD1,CSDQGANTEAFF,TGCAGCGACCAGGGGGCGAACACTGAAGCTTTCTTT
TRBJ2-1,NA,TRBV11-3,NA,CAGSFGNHPRDEQFF,TGTGCCGGCAGCTTCGGAAACCATCCACGGGATGAGCAGTTCTTC